The clone carrying this T cell receptor (beta chain) turned up a few times. Its antigen is unidentified. One junction end does not reproduce the germline sequence, and a read error may be involved. This record comes from a study of cytomegalovirus exposure and HLA in healthy donors. Background on the study: Among about 179 million T cells, an earlier analysis found approximately 110 million unique TCR beta sequences. General study points: Available immune exposure information covered CMV serostatus only.

The study ran its PCR with 60 Vbeta and 13 Jbeta primers. Per the original methods: A follow-up analysis tallied 65 million to 80 million unique TCR beta chains, roughly 10 million shared. Method: immunoSEQ multiplex PCR; TCRdb's copy keeps in-frame clones and lacks some. V, J and clone size reflect that table, while D and trimming were determined from the DNA. The sample carries more than 100,000 clones, around 80% recorded once. This CDR3 comprises 12 residues. Germline CDR1 reads SGHDT; CDR2 reads YYEEEE. The genes are TRBV5-6 and TRBJ1-2; TRBD1 is a possible D gene (6 bases). The specimen was PBMCs. The clonotype originates from a female donor in good health and CMV-seropositive. Written as DNA, the CDR3 is TGTGCCAGCAGCTTGGAAGGGCGGGGGCCCCGGTTT. Translation: CASSLEGRGPRF.